The 31 T cell receptor beta chains below all came from one sample that was sequenced in a study of control samples from healthy donors and cancer patients (dated by TCRdb to the early 2020s). Library method: the immunoSEQ multiplex PCR assay. TCRdb stores this immuneACCESS table with in-frame sequences only. Part of the clones is absent; in the studies checked, under half of the shortfall reflects unresolved V genes, and no reason is known for the rest. The sample contains over 150,000 clones, around 96% of them found a single time. Clones ranked in the top ten supply about 5.2% of the sample. Sequencing was performed on blood. The receptors stem from a man in his forties in good health.

The genes are TRBV6-1 and TRBJ2-7; 12 bases are shared with TRBD2. CDR1 and CDR2 from the germline V gene are MNHNS and SASEGT. The V segment lost 1 base and the J segment 3 bases; nucleotides outside the gene matches: 1. The CDR3 contains 15 residues. Written as DNA, the CDR3 is TGTGCCAGCAGTGAAGGGACTAGCGGGGTCTACGAGCAGTACTTC. Encoded protein: CASSEGTSGVYEQYF.

This clone was detected only a few times. The chain has TRBV5-4 and TRBJ2-3, with D possibly matching TRBD1 (5 bases). Germline V gene data show CDR1 as SGHNT and CDR2 as YYREEE (reference sequence). The CDR3 has 14 residues. Trimming removed 7 bases at V and 2 bases at J, with 14 bases between. The CDR3 here is CASRRGVNTDTQYF. The CDR3 DNA is TGTGCCAGCCGAAGGGGTGTGAACACAGATACGCAGTATTTT.

The chain uses TRBV29-1 and TRBJ1-1; D is uncertain. Trimming took off 4 bases at V and 0 bases at J, with 12 bases between the two ends. CDR3 length equals 14 residues. Germline V gene sequence: CDR1 SQVTM, CDR2 ANQGSEA. The CDR3 region has the DNA TGCAGCGTTGGGTTGGCAGGCATGAACACTGAAGCTTTCTTT. Amino acid sequence: CSVGLAGMNTEAFF.

The chain recombines TRBV5-1 with TRBJ2-7; D is unresolved. Germline V gene sequence: CDR1 SGHRS, CDR2 YFSETQ. This CDR3 contains 15 residues. V was pared by 1 base and J by 4 bases, with 15 bases between. The CDR3 bases are TGCGCCAGCAGCTTGTATCCAGGCGATGGGTACGAGCAGTACTTC. Its translation: CASSLYPGDGYEQYF.

The chain has TRBV12-3 or TRBV12-4 and TRBJ2-1; tentative D call: TRBD2 (6 bases). V lost 6 bases, J lost 8 bases, and 14 bases lay in between. The CDR3 covers 13 residues. The CDR3 sequence is CASSRGLIYEQFF. The DNA for the CDR3 is TGTGCCAGCAGCCGAGGACTAATTTATGAGCAGTTCTTC.

This clone was seen a single time. This chain joins TRBV18 and TRBJ2-3, with 9 bases matching TRBD1. V was pared by 6 bases and J by 2 bases, with 6 bases of the junction left unmatched. This CDR3 comprises 15 residues. Per germline, CDR1 KGHSH and CDR2 LQKENI. The CDR3, as DNA: TGTGCCAGCTCGCTGGGACAGGGTATCACAGATACGCAGTATTTT. Its protein is CASSLGQGITDTQYF.

The V call is TRBV29-1, the J call TRBJ1-1; TRBD1 matches 10 bases. This CDR3 contains 14 residues. Germline V lookup: CDR1 SQVTM, CDR2 ANQGSEA. Unmatched junction bases numbered 6, after V lost 4 bases and J lost 4 bases. The chain's CDR3 is CSVGLRDRGTEAFF. The DNA of the CDR3 is TGCAGCGTTGGGCTCCGGGACAGGGGCACTGAAGCTTTCTTT.

The chain couples TRBV11-2 to TRBJ2-7; weak D call: TRBD2 (6 bases). V was trimmed by 5 bases and J by 0 bases, leaving 14 bases between them. CDR1 is SGHAT, CDR2 FQNNGV, per germline. The CDR3 is 15 amino acids. CDR3 DNA sequence: TGTGCCAGCAGCCTCTCCGGGACTTACTCCTACGAGCAGTACTTC. Amino acids: CASSLSGTYSYEQYF.

J is TRBJ2-3 and V is TRBV5-1; D gene ambiguous. Germline assignment: CDR1 SGHRS and CDR2 YFSETQ. Trimming removed 3 bases from V and 4 bases from J, with 12 bases in between. This CDR3 is 14 amino acids long. The CDR3 DNA reads as TGCGCCAGCAGCTCTAGTCCGGGCTCAGATACGCAGTATTTT. Its protein is CASSSSPGSDTQYF.

The chain recombines TRBV6-5 with TRBJ1-1; D might be TRBD1 (6 bases). CDR1 MNHEY and CDR2 SVGAGI come from the germline V gene. The CDR3 length is 13 residues. Trimming shortened V by 8 bases and J by 4 bases, and 14 bases separated the two germline ends. The CDR3 region has the DNA TGTGCCAGCGGCCCGACGGGGGCCACTGAAGCTTTCTTT. This gives the protein CASGPTGATEAFF.

The chain couples TRBV19 to TRBJ1-3; D is unclear. The V end was cut by 8 bases, the J end by 2 bases, with 13 bases between. This CDR3 has 14 residues. Germline V gene data show CDR1 as LNHDA and CDR2 as SQIVND (reference sequence). The CDR3 DNA reads as TGTGCCAGTCGAGGGCCCCCCGCTGGAAACACCATATATTTT. Protein: CASRGPPAGNTIYF.

The chain couples TRBV1 to TRBJ2-1; the D call of TRBD1 is as the table states it, not checked on the DNA. TRBV1 is labeled a pseudogene. CDR3 size: 16 residues. The CDR3 loop is CTSSPRRGPSYNEQFF. The CDR3 DNA sequence: TGCACCAGCAGCCCCCGCAGGGGGCCTTCCTACAATGAGCAGTTCTTC.

This chain joins TRBV9 and TRBJ1-3; unclear D gene. Germline CDR1 SGDLS, CDR2 YYNGEE. This CDR3 is built from 15 residues. Trimming cost V 2 bases and J 0 bases, with 9 bases left between them. The CDR3 region has the DNA TGTGCCAGCAGCGTGGACGCACTCTCTGGAAACACCATATATTTT. Its protein is CASSVDALSGNTIYF.

The rearrangement joins TRBV29-1 to TRBJ1-2, with a tentative D call TRBD1 (5 bases). Germline-derived CDR1 and CDR2 are SQVTM and ANQGSEA. The V and J ends lost 4 bases and 0 bases respectively, with 12 bases between them. This CDR3 is 14 amino acids long. This CDR3 reads CSVGDLPPNYGYTF. The CDR3 DNA sequence: TGCAGCGTTGGGGACCTGCCACCTAACTATGGCTACACCTTC.

The chain has TRBV6-2 or TRBV6-3 and TRBJ1-1; D not certain. The V end was cut by 2 bases, the J end by 1 base, with 17 bases between. CDR3 length: 17 amino acids. The germline gives CDR1 MNHEY, CDR2 SVGEGT. As DNA, the CDR3 is TGTGCCAGCAGTTACGGGATCGGCGTCAAGGGGAACACTGAAGCTTTCTTT. Amino acids: CASSYGIGVKGNTEAFF.

This clone was observed once. The rearrangement joins TRBV5-4 to TRBJ1-4; 9 bases are a match to TRBD1. The CDR3 extends over 14 amino acids. J gave up 4 bases and V 7 bases, and 5 bases lay outside the gene matches. CDR1 and CDR2 from the germline V gene are SGHNT and YYREEE (reference sequence). The CDR3 region is CASGQGPLNEKLFF. CDR3 coding DNA: TGTGCCAGCGGACAGGGGCCACTTAATGAAAAACTGTTTTTT.

The chain uses TRBV7-2 and TRBJ1-2; TRBD1 aligns across 10 bases. The CDR3 totals 19 residues. The germline V gene encodes CDR1 SGHTA and CDR2 FQGNSA. Trimming at V came to 5 bases and at J to 2 bases, leaving 17 bases not matched to a gene. The CDR3, as DNA: TGTGCCAGCAGCGGCGGTCGTTGGGGGACAGGGGTTGCCAACTATGGCTACACCTTC. Translated: CASSGGRWGTGVANYGYTF.

This chain connects TRBV5-6 to TRBJ1-4, with D perhaps matching TRBD1 (6 bases). Germline V gene data show CDR1 as SGHDT and CDR2 as YYEEEE. V lost 0 bases to trimming and J lost 4 bases, with 10 bases between them. The CDR3 sequence is 15 residues long. CDR3 DNA: TGTGCCAGCAGCTTGGGCGGGGGGCTTAATGAAAAACTGTTTTTT. Translating gives CASSLGGGLNEKLFF.

The V call is TRBV27, the J call TRBJ1-1, with D perhaps TRBD1 (6 bases). Germline values: CDR1 MNHEY, CDR2 SMNVEV (reference sequence). V gave up 4 bases and J gave up 1 base, with 13 bases separating them. The CDR3 totals 15 residues. The CDR3 sequence: CASSWAYRANTEAFF. The CDR3 nucleotides read TGTGCCAGCAGTTGGGCCTACAGGGCGAACACTGAAGCTTTCTTT.

The chain carries TRBV29-1 and TRBJ1-4; D unresolved. Trimming cost V 1 base and J 0 bases, with 6 bases left between them. The CDR3 length is 14 residues. Germline V gene lookup returns CDR1 SQVTM and CDR2 ANQGSEA. The CDR3 region is CSVEGVSTNEKLFF. The CDR3 DNA sequence: TGCAGCGTTGAAGGGGTATCAACTAATGAAAAACTGTTTTTT. The whole variable domain, filled in from reference TRBV29-1 and TRBJ1-4, reads SAVISQKPSRDICQRGTSLTIQCQVDSQVTMMFWYRQQPGQSLTLIATANQGSEATYESGFVIDKFPISRPNLTFSTLTVSNMSPEDSSIYLCSVEGVSTNEKLFFGSGTQLSVL.

The chain combines TRBV13 with TRBJ1-1; 9 bases line up with TRBD1. There are 14 residues in the CDR3. CDR1 is PRHDT, CDR2 FYEKMQ, per germline (reference sequence). V dropped 5 bases and J dropped 6; count of bases not matched to a gene: 7. CDR3 amino acids: CASSAYRGRAEAFF. The CDR3 nucleotides are TGTGCCAGCAGCGCATACAGGGGGCGGGCTGAAGCTTTCTTT.

The chain is built from TRBV28 and TRBJ1-2; TRBD1 is a possible D gene (6 bases). V lost 5 bases and J lost 8, with 24 bases in between. The CDR3 consists of 16 residues. Germline CDR1 MDHEN, CDR2 SYDVKM. In DNA, the CDR3 is TGTGCCAGCAGTGAAAACTTCGGACGGCGGGGGCTCGGCTACACCTTC. Its translation: CASSENFGRRGLGYTF.

This chain joins TRBV9 and TRBJ1-1; a possible D gene is TRBD1 (6 bases). V was trimmed by 2 bases and J by 4 bases, leaving 9 bases between them. Per germline, CDR1 SGDLS and CDR2 YYNGEE. The CDR3 runs 13 residues. The CDR3, as DNA: TGTGCCAGCAGCGTTAGGGGGGGCACTGAAGCTTTCTTT. Amino acid sequence: CASSVRGGTEAFF. Combining the CDR3 with reference TRBV9 and TRBJ1-1 gives the whole variable domain DSGVTQTPKHLITATGQRVTLRCSPRSGDLSVYWYQQSLDQGLQFLIQYYNGEERAKGNILERFSAQQFPDLHSELNLSSLELGDSALYFCASSVRGGTEAFFGQGTRLTVV.

This chain joins TRBV30 and TRBJ1-6; a weak D match, TRBD1 (5 bases). CDR1 GTSNPN and CDR2 SVGIG come from the germline V gene (reference sequence). CDR3 length: 17 residues. Trimming shortened V by 4 bases and J by 4 bases, and 20 bases separated the two germline ends. The CDR3 is CAWTKRGRQVYNSPLHF. In DNA, the CDR3 is TGTGCCTGGACCAAAAGGGGCCGGCAGGTGTATAATTCACCCCTCCACTTT.

The J gene is TRBJ2-5, the V gene TRBV28; TRBD1 matches at 8 bases. Germline V gene sequence: CDR1 MDHEN, CDR2 SYDVKM. CDR3 length: 14 amino acids. Trimming removed 8 bases from V and 4 bases from J; junction bases left unmatched: 9. This CDR3 is CASSRTGRRETQYF. CDR3 coding DNA: TGTGCCAGCTCTCGGACAGGGCGGCGAGAGACCCAGTACTTC.

The chain is built from TRBV6-2 or TRBV6-3 and TRBJ1-5; no firm D call. Per the germline V gene, CDR1 is MNHEY and CDR2 is SVGEGT. The CDR3 extends over 13 amino acids. The V end lost 0 bases, the J end lost 9 bases, and 9 bases lay between the germline ends. The CDR3 is CASSYSGPLPQHF. CDR3 coding DNA: TGTGCCAGCAGTTACTCGGGCCCTCTGCCCCAGCATTTT.

This clone was picked up one time. The rearrangement links TRBV27 to TRBJ1-2; D might be TRBD1 (5 bases). The germline gives CDR1 MNHEY, CDR2 SMNVEV (reference sequence). This CDR3 is 14 amino acids long. V was clipped by 1 base and J by 5 bases, with 11 bases between them. CDR3 bases: TGTGCCAGCAGTTTATTCGGGGGTAGTTATGGCTACACCTTC. This translates into CASSLFGGSYGYTF.

This clone occurred once. V is TRBV5-7 and J is TRBJ1-5; D uncertain. TRBV5-7 belongs to the ORF category, with a function that is uncertain. The CDR3 consists of 15 residues. The V end lost 6 bases, the J end lost 0 bases, and 13 bases lay between the germline ends. CDR3: CASTTEFYSNQPQHF. The CDR3 coding sequence is TGTGCCAGCACCACAGAGTTTTATAGCAATCAGCCCCAGCATTTT.

V is TRBV6-6 and J is TRBJ1-4; TRBD1 matches at 8 bases. This CDR3 comprises 16 residues. Unmatched junction bases numbered 8, after V lost 4 bases and J lost 4 bases. Per the germline V gene, CDR1 is MNHNY and CDR2 is SVGAGI (reference sequence). The CDR3 reads CASSSGQGWNNEKLFF. CDR3 bases: TGTGCCAGCAGTTCTGGACAGGGCTGGAATAATGAAAAACTGTTTTTT.

The rearrangement uses TRBV5-8 and TRBJ1-2; D is unresolved. The V end was cut by 3 bases, the J end by 4 bases, with 13 bases between. This CDR3 has 14 amino acids. The V gene's germline CDR1 is SGHTS and CDR2 YDEGEE. The CDR3: CASSSITDFYGYTF. CDR3 nucleotides: TGTGCCAGCAGCTCCATAACAGATTTCTATGGCTACACCTTC.

The gene calls are TRBV11-2 and TRBJ1-1, with D tentatively TRBD1 (5 bases). The ends were cut back, 5 bases at V and 0 bases at J, with 13 bases in the middle. Germline-derived CDR1 and CDR2 are SGHAT and FQNNGV. The CDR3 consists of 15 residues. For the CDR3, the DNA is TGTGCCAGCAGCAATTGGGGCAGGATGAACACTGAAGCTTTCTTT. Residues: CASSNWGRMNTEAFF.